This record covers a single TCR beta chain. The junction does not match germline at one end; this may be a read error. The data were obtained in a study of blood T cell repertoires in COVID-19. CDR3 size: 20 residues. Germline-derived CDR1 and CDR2 are LNHNV and YYDKDF (reference sequence). Profiled with immunoSEQ multiplex PCR; TCRdb holds only in-frame clones, not every one. The profile shows more than 150,000 clones, roughly 90% of them singletons. V usage is TRBV15 and J usage is TRBJ1-2; 7 nucleotides align to TRBD1. Sequencing was carried out using peripheral blood. The origin of this receptor is a woman in her seventies with acute or convalescent COVID-19. CDR3 nucleotides: TGTGCCACCATCAGAGAAAGGTTCGTGGGCGACATGACAGGGAACTATGGCTACACCTTC. This translates into CATIRERFVGDMTGNYGYTF.